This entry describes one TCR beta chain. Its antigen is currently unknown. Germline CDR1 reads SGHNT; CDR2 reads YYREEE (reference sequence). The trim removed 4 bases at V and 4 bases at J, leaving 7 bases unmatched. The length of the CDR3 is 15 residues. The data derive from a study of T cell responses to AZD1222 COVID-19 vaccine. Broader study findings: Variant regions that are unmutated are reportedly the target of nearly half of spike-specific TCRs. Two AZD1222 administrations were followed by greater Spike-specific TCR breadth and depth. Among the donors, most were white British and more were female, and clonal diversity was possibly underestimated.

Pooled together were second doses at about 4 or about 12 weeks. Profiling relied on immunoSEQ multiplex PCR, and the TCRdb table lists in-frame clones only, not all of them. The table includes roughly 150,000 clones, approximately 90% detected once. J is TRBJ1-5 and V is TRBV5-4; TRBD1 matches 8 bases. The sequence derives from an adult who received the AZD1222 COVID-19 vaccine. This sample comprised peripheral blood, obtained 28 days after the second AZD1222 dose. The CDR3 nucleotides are TGTGCCAGCAGCCGGGGGACAGGCGTAAATCAGCCCCAGCATTTT. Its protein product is CASSRGTGVNQPQHF.